These T cell receptor beta chains were read from a single sample in a study of CD8+ T cells in alopecia areata. TCRdb's table, derived via immunoSEQ multiplex PCR, lists solely in-frame clones and lacks some. The table has about 130,000 clones, 45% to 60% seen once. The material was CD4+ T cells sorted from blood, obtained at week 0. The source of these receptors is a human donor with alopecia areata. Both conserved end residues are part of each CDR3. A D gene is named only where the DNA matches it firmly. Some rows mark clone size as missing; the rest say once, few, many or name a class of expanded clone.

v_gene: TRBV28
d_gene: -
j_gene: TRBJ1-1
abundance: -
CDR3nt: TGTGCCAGCAGTTTAAGGGAGGCTGAAGCTTTCTTT
CDR3aa: CASSLREAEAFF

v_gene: TRBV29-1
d_gene: -
j_gene: TRBJ2-1
abundance: -
CDR3nt: TGCAGCGCCTATTGGGACCGTAACAATGAGCAGTTCTTC
CDR3aa: CSAYWDRNNEQFF

v_gene: TRBV7-9
d_gene: -
j_gene: TRBJ1-1
abundance: -
CDR3nt: TGTGCCAGCAGCGCAACCAATGAAGCTTTCTTT
CDR3aa: CASSATNEAFF

v_gene: TRBV10-3
d_gene: TRBD1
j_gene: TRBJ1-1
abundance: few
CDR3nt: TGTGCCATCAGTGAAGGGGACAGGGGTTTTCCTACTGAAGCTTTCTTT
CDR3aa: CAISEGDRGFPTEAFF

v_gene: TRBV27
d_gene: TRBD1
j_gene: TRBJ1-6
abundance: -
CDR3nt: TGTGCCAGCAGCCAGTCCACACAGGGGGTGGGTTCACCCCTCCACTTT
CDR3aa: CASSQSTQGVGSPLHF

v_gene: TRBV2
d_gene: TRBD1
j_gene: TRBJ2-5
abundance: -
CDR3nt: TGTGCCAGCAGTGCCCCAGGGGGAGAGACCCAGTACTTC
CDR3aa: CASSAPGGETQYF

v_gene: TRBV6-5
d_gene: -
j_gene: TRBJ2-5
abundance: -
CDR3nt: TGTGCCAGCAGGCAGGCAGGGAAAGAGACCCAGTACTTC
CDR3aa: CASRQAGKETQYF

v_gene: TRBV19
d_gene: -
j_gene: TRBJ1-3
abundance: few
CDR3nt: TGTGCCAGTAGTGATACTCGACGGGACACCATATATTTT
CDR3aa: CASSDTRRDTIYF

v_gene: TRBV28
d_gene: -
j_gene: TRBJ2-5
abundance: few
CDR3nt: TGTGCCAGCAGTTTAGGGGGCCCCGCCGGAGAGACCCAGTACTTC
CDR3aa: CASSLGGPAGETQYF

v_gene: TRBV30
d_gene: -
j_gene: TRBJ1-1
abundance: -
CDR3nt: TGTGCCTGGAGTCGGTTGGGGCCCTCATTCTTT
CDR3aa: CAWSRLGPSFF

v_gene: TRBV7-6
d_gene: TRBD2
j_gene: TRBJ2-1
abundance: -
CDR3nt: TGTGCCAGCAGCCCCCGGCGGGAGGGCCCCGGGGAGCAGTTCTTC
CDR3aa: CASSPRREGPGEQFF

v_gene: TRBV5-6
d_gene: -
j_gene: TRBJ1-2
abundance: once
CDR3nt: TGTGCCAGCAGCATGTACCCAGACGAATATGGCTACACCTTC
CDR3aa: CASSMYPDEYGYTF

v_gene: TRBV15
d_gene: -
j_gene: TRBJ1-5
abundance: -
CDR3nt: TGTGCCACCAGCCGTAGGGGTCAACCCCAGCATTTT
CDR3aa: CATSRRGQPQHF

v_gene: TRBV5-4
d_gene: -
j_gene: TRBJ1-5
abundance: -
CDR3nt: TGTGCCAGCAGCTGGGAGGGCAATCAGCCCCAGCATTTT
CDR3aa: CASSWEGNQPQHF

v_gene: TRBV5-1
d_gene: TRBD1
j_gene: TRBJ2-2
abundance: few
CDR3nt: TGCGCCAGCAGCCAGGACAGGACCGGGGAGCTGTTTTTT
CDR3aa: CASSQDRTGELFF

v_gene: TRBV10-3
d_gene: -
j_gene: TRBJ2-1
abundance: -
CDR3nt: TGTGCCACCGGGACGCCAGGGAATGAGCAGTTCTTC
CDR3aa: CATGTPGNEQFF

v_gene: TRBV5-6
d_gene: -
j_gene: TRBJ2-3
abundance: few
CDR3nt: TGTGCCAGCAGCTCCAGGGTACCCACAGATACGCAGTATTTT
CDR3aa: CASSSRVPTDTQYF

v_gene: TRBV19
d_gene: -
j_gene: TRBJ1-5
abundance: -
CDR3nt: TGTGCCAGTACCTTCGGACTGGGGAGCAATCAGCCCCAGCATTTT
CDR3aa: CASTFGLGSNQPQHF

v_gene: TRBV5-1
d_gene: -
j_gene: TRBJ2-1
abundance: few
CDR3nt: TGCGCCAGCAGCTTCGGAGGGGCTGAGCAGTTCTTC
CDR3aa: CASSFGGAEQFF

v_gene: TRBV27
d_gene: -
j_gene: TRBJ1-2
abundance: -
CDR3nt: TGTGCCAGCAGTTTATCGATGGAACGGGGGGTATATGGCTACACCTTC
CDR3aa: CASSLSMERGVYGYTF

v_gene: TRBV30
d_gene: -
j_gene: TRBJ2-2
abundance: -
CDR3nt: TGTGCCTGGAGGAAGGGACGGACTATTTCCTCGAACACCGGGGAGCTGTTTTTT
CDR3aa: CAWRKGRTISSNTGELFF

v_gene: TRBV10-3
d_gene: TRBD2
j_gene: TRBJ2-1
abundance: once
CDR3nt: TGTGCCATCAGCCCTCTAGCGGGAGCTAACAATGAGCAGTTCTTC
CDR3aa: CAISPLAGANNEQFF

v_gene: TRBV27
d_gene: -
j_gene: TRBJ2-3
abundance: -
CDR3nt: TGTGCCAGCGCCCGAGAGGTTTTTAGCACAGATACGCAGTATTTT
CDR3aa: CASAREVFSTDTQYF

v_gene: TRBV28
d_gene: TRBD1
j_gene: TRBJ2-5
abundance: few
CDR3nt: TGTGCCAGCAAAGGCCGCACAGGGGTATCAGAAGAGACCCAGTACTTC
CDR3aa: CASKGRTGVSEETQYF

v_gene: TRBV10-3
d_gene: -
j_gene: TRBJ2-3
abundance: -
CDR3nt: TGTGCCACGCAGCGTGACACAGATACGCAGTATTTT
CDR3aa: CATQRDTDTQYF

v_gene: TRBV5-1
d_gene: TRBD1
j_gene: TRBJ1-5
abundance: few
CDR3nt: TGCGCCAGCAGCCGGACAGGGGGCGGGAATCAGCCCCAGCATTTT
CDR3aa: CASSRTGGGNQPQHF

v_gene: TRBV7-2
d_gene: -
j_gene: TRBJ2-5
abundance: -
CDR3nt: TGTGCCAGCAGCTTAGCCTCCCAAGAGACCCAGTACTTC
CDR3aa: CASSLASQETQYF

v_gene: TRBV7-2
d_gene: -
j_gene: TRBJ1-3
abundance: -
CDR3nt: TGTGCCAGCAGCCAAGCCAGAGCGGACACCATATATTTT
CDR3aa: CASSQARADTIYF

v_gene: TRBV27
d_gene: -
j_gene: TRBJ2-3
abundance: -
CDR3nt: TGTGCCAGCAGTTTACTTGGCACAGATACGCAGTATTTT
CDR3aa: CASSLLGTDTQYF

v_gene: TRBV4-1
d_gene: -
j_gene: TRBJ2-2
abundance: -
CDR3nt: TGCGCCAGCAGCCCGCAGGGGCGGGATTGGGCGAACACCGGGGAGCTGTTTTTT
CDR3aa: CASSPQGRDWANTGELFF